What follows describes a single T cell receptor (beta chain). Its antigen remains unidentified. This specimen belongs to a study of vaccination effects on CD4 cells after COVID-19. The method was immunoSEQ multiplex PCR; TCRdb's version includes in-frame clones alone and lacks a portion of them. The data hold more than 60,000 clones, with 74% observed a single time. The culture ran for approximately 10 days, and then CD4+ T cells were isolated. Two-dose BNT162b2 or mRNA-1273 vaccination was given to participants. Half the medium was replaced with IL-2 medium on days 3 and 7. Germline assignment: CDR1 SGHTA and CDR2 FQGNSA. Germline trimming cut 1 base from V and 12 bases from J; bases unmatched to any gene: 6. The CDR3 contains 14 residues.

The specimen was CD4+ T cells from PBMCs cultured without peptide, collected after COVID-19 vaccination. The TCR sequence derives from a human donor who received a COVID-19 vaccine. V gene TRBV7-2 combines with J gene TRBJ1-4; 9 bases line up with TRBD1. The CDR3 DNA follows: TGTGCCAGCAGCTTAGTAGGACAGGGGAGGGAACTGTTTTTT. This translates into CASSLVGQGRELFF.